These T cell receptor beta chains were read from a single sample in a study of blood T cell repertoires in COVID-19. Here immunoSEQ multiplex PCR was the method, and the copy in TCRdb shows in-frame clones only, minus some. The table has around 95,000 clones, 90% seen once. Sample: peripheral blood. These receptors were collected from a man in his fifties or sixties with acute or convalescent COVID-19. Each CDR3 is given with its conserved first and last residue. D genes are given only for firm matches.

CDR3 length,J gene,V gene,D gene,CDR3 protein
15,TRBJ1-5,TRBV19,TRBD1,CASISGQGRNQPQHF
12,TRBJ1-2,TRBV6-5,.,CASRGTTYGYTF
13,TRBJ1-5,TRBV6-5,.,CASMAVSNQPQHF
15,TRBJ2-1,TRBV5-1,.,CASSLAGGAGSEQFF
14,TRBJ2-5,TRBV5-4,.,CASSLVGGAQTQYF
14,TRBJ1-1,TRBV7-9,.,CASSTSFPNTEAFF
15,TRBJ2-6,TRBV19,.,CATSGRLSGANVLTF
13,TRBJ1-5,TRBV19,TRBD1,CASGQGAQQPQHF
14,TRBJ2-1,TRBV6-5,.,CASNIDRWRNEQFF
18,TRBJ2-7,TRBV4-1,.,CASSQDLLLGTRVYEQYF
14,TRBJ2-7,TRBV18,.,CASSPPGGNYEQYF
13,TRBJ2-7,TRBV3-1/TRBV3-2,.,CASSRGGPGEQYF
15,TRBJ2-1,TRBV27,.,CASRLSGHFYNEQFF
15,TRBJ2-1,TRBV7-9,TRBD2,CASSRLASAYNEQFF
15,TRBJ2-1,TRBV24-1,TRBD2,CATSEVTSGSSEQFF
16,TRBJ1-4,TRBV12-5,TRBD1,CASGLVLGQGYEKLFF
13,TRBJ1-2,TRBV6-5,.,CASTTTVYYGYTF
14,TRBJ2-2,TRBV7-9,TRBD2,CASRLGGSIGELFF
17,TRBJ1-5,TRBV19,TRBD1,CASSTRSTGGFNQPQHF
13,TRBJ2-6,TRBV29-1,.,CSVSVGASNVLTF
13,TRBJ1-1,TRBV11-3,.,CASSLDRVTEAFF
12,TRBJ1-4,TRBV6-5,.,CASSPETGKLFF
15,TRBJ2-1,TRBV5-1,TRBD2,CASSLAGLESNEQFF
16,TRBJ1-1,TRBV5-6,TRBD1,CASSSQLDRANTEAFF
14,TRBJ1-2,TRBV6-5,TRBD1,CASRRTGTGYGYTF
16,TRBJ2-6,TRBV27,.,CASSSLLGTGANVLTF
16,TRBJ2-1,TRBV5-1,TRBD2,CASIAIAGAVGNEQFF
15,TRBJ2-1,TRBV14,.,CASSLGTRSYNEQFF
13,TRBJ2-5,TRBV12-3/TRBV12-4,.,CASSPHAGETQYF
17,TRBJ1-1,TRBV19,TRBD1,CASIPGTGRLGSTEAFF
15,TRBJ1-4,TRBV24-1,.,CATSDPGGAEEKLFF
14,TRBJ1-5,TRBV27,.,CASSSISSNQPQHF
16,TRBJ1-3,TRBV12-5,.,CASGLVLGYSGNTIYF
16,TRBJ1-6,TRBV19,.,CASSIDANRDNSPLHF
14,TRBJ2-5,TRBV2,TRBD1,CASKLGQIQETQYF
17,TRBJ2-2,TRBV7-9,TRBD1,CASSSIPGQGNTGELFF
17,TRBJ2-1,TRBV7-9,.,CASSLGVGTPSYNEQFF
14,TRBJ2-1,TRBV6-4,TRBD2,CASSALAGLNEQFF
16,TRBJ1-6,TRBV7-2,TRBD1,CASSLLQTGGDSPLHF
12,TRBJ1-6,TRBV6-5,.,CASSIIDSPLHF
14,TRBJ1-2,TRBV19,TRBD1,CASSVGTGGEVYTF
13,TRBJ1-2,TRBV12-3/TRBV12-4,TRBD1,CASSLQGANGYTF
17,TRBJ2-1,TRBV21-1,.,CASSKARGRAGDNEQFF
14,TRBJ2-7,TRBV18,TRBD2,CASSSGLASYEQYF
15,TRBJ1-1,TRBV7-2,TRBD1,CASSLLRQGAAEAFF
17,TRBJ2-7,TRBV12-5,TRBD1,CASGLTHRTGFFGEQYF
13,TRBJ2-5,TRBV5-1,.,CASSSVSGETQYF
15,TRBJ1-2,TRBV5-4,TRBD1,CASSLKQGVNYGYTF
16,TRBJ2-3,TRBV10-3,.,CAISIGSPSSTDTQYF
16,TRBJ2-3,TRBV9,TRBD2,CASSVGTSGITDTQYF
16,TRBJ2-5,TRBV7-9,TRBD2,CASSPGLADNRRAQYF
16,TRBJ2-1,TRBV6-6,TRBD2,CASSYRLRASGMNQFF
15,TRBJ2-5,TRBV11-2,.,CASSIGTPWEETQYF
16,TRBJ2-1,TRBV7-2,TRBD2,CASSLGAGDSYNEQFF
17,TRBJ1-5,TRBV19,TRBD1,CASSPGTGAFGNQPQHF
17,TRBJ2-5,TRBV19,.,CASSLKQWRTEQETQYF
14,TRBJ1-1,TRBV6-1,.,CASSETDRGTEAFF
12,TRBJ1-2,TRBV30,.,CAWRDSSAGYTF
13,TRBJ1-1,TRBV19,.,CASYKDRNTEAFF